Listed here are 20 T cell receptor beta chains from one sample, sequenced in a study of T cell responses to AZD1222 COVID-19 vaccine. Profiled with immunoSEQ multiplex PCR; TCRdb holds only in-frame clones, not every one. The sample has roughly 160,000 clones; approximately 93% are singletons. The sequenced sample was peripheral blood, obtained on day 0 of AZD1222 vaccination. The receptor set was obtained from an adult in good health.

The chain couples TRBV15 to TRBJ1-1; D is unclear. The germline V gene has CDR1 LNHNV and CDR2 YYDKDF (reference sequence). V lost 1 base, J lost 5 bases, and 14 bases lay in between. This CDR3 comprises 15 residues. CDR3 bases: TGTGCCACCAGCAGAGGCTTCATCTTGCGGACTGAAGCTTTCTTT. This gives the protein CATSRGFILRTEAFF.

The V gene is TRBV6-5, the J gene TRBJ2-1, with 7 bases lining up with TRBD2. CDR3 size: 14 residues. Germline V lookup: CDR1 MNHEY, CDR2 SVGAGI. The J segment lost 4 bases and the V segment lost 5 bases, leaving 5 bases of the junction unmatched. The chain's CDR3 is CASSPAGWYNEQFF. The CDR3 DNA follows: TGTGCCAGCAGTCCAGCGGGGTGGTACAATGAGCAGTTCTTC.

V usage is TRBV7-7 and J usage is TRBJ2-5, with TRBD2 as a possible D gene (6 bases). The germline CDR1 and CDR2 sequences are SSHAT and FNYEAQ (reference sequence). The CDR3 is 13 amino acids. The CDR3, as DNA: TGTGCTAGCGGCCAATTGTGGGGAGAGACCCAGTACTTC. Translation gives CASGQLWGETQYF.

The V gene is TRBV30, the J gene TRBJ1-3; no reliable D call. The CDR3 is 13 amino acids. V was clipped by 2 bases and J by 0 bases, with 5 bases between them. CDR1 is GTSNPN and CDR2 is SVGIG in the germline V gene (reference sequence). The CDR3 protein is CAWSFGSGNTIYF. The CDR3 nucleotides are TGTGCCTGGAGTTTTGGCTCTGGAAACACCATATATTTT.

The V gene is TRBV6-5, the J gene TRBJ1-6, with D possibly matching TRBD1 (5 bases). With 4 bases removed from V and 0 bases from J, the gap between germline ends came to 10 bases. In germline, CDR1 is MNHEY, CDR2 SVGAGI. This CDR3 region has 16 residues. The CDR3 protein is CASSFRQSSYNSPLHF. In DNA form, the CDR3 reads TGTGCCAGCAGTTTTCGACAGAGCTCCTATAATTCACCCCTCCACTTT.

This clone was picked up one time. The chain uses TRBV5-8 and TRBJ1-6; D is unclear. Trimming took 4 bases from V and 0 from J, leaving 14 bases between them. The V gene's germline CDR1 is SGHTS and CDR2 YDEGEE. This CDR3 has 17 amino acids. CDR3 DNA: TGTGCCAGCAGCCCCTTGCCCGCGAGCTCCTATAATTCACCCCTCCACTTT. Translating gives CASSPLPASSYNSPLHF.

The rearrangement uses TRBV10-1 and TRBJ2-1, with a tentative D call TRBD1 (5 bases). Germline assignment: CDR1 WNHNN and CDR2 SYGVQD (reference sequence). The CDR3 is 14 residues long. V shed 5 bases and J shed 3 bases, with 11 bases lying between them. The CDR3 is CASSLPGIYNEQFF. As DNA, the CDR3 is TGCGCCAGCAGTCTGCCAGGGATCTACAATGAGCAGTTCTTC.

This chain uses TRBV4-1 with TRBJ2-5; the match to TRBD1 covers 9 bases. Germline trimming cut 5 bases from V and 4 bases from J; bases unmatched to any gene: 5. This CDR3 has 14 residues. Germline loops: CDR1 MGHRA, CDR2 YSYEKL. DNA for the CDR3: TGCGCCAGCAGCTACAGGGGGCGCGGAGAGACCCAGTACTTC. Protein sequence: CASSYRGRGETQYF.

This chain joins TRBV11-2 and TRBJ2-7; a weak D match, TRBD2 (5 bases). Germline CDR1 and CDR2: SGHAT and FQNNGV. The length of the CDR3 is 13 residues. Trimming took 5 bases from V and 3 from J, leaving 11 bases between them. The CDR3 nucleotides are TGTGCCAGCAGCCCCGGACTGATCTACGAGCAGTACTTC. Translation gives CASSPGLIYEQYF.

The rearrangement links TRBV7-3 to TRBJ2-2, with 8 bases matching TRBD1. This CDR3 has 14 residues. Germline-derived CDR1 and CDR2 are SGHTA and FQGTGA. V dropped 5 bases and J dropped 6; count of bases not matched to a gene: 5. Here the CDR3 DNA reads TGTGCCAGCAGCGCCGGACAGGGCCCCGGGGAGCTGTTTTTT. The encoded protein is CASSAGQGPGELFF. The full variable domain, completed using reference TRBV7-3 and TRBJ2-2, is GAGVSQTPSNKVTEKGKYVELRCDPISGHTALYWYRQSLGQGPEFLIYFQGTGAADDSGLPNDRFFAVRPEGSVSTLKIQRTERGDSAVYLCASSAGQGPGELFFGEGSRLTVL.

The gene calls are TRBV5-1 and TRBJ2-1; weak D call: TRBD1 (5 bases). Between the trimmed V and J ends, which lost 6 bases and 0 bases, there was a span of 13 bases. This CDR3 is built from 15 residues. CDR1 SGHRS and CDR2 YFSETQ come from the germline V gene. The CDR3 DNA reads TGCGCCAGCACCCCTGGGGCGAGCTCCTACAATGAGCAGTTCTTC. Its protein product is CASTPGASSYNEQFF.

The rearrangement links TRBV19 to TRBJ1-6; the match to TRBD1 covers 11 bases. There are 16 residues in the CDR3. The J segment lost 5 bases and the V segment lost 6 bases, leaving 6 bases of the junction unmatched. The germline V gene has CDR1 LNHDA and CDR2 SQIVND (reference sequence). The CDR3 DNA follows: TGTGCCAGTAGCCGGGACAGGGGGAACGATAATTCACCCCTCCACTTT. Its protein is CASSRDRGNDNSPLHF.

The CDR3 here is CASSTGESGTGNQPQHF. CDR3 sequence (DNA): TGTGCCAGCAGCACAGGGGAAAGCGGGACAGGCAATCAGCCCCAGCATTTT. The genes are TRBV21-1 and TRBJ1-5. TRBV21-1 counts as a pseudogene. The CDR3 extends over 17 amino acids.

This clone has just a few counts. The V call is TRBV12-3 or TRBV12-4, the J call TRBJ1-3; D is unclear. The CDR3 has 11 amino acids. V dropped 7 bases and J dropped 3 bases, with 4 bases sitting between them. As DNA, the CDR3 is TGTGCCAGCACCCATGGAAACACCATATATTTT. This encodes CASTHGNTIYF.

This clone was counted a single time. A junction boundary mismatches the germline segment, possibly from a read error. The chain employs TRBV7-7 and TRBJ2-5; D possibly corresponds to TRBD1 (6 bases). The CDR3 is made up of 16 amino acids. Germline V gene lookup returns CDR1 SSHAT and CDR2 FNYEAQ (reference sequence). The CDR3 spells CASSLGVTGFGETQYF. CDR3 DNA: TGTGCTAGCAGCCTAGGAGTGACAGGTTTCGGAGAGACCCAGTACTTC.

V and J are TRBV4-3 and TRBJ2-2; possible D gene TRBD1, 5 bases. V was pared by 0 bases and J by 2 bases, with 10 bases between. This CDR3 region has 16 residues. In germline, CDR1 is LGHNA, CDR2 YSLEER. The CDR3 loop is CASSQDSGHNTGELFF. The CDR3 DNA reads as TGCGCCAGCAGCCAAGATTCCGGACACAACACCGGGGAGCTGTTTTTT.

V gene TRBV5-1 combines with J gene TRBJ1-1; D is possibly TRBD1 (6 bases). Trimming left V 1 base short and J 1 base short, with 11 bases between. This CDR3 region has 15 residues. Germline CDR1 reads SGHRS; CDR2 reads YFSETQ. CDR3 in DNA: TGCGCCAGCAGCTTGACACAGGGCCCGAACACTGAAGCTTTCTTT. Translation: CASSLTQGPNTEAFF. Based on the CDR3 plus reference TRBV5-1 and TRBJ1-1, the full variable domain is KAGVTQTPRYLIKTRGQQVTLSCSPISGHRSVSWYQQTPGQGLQFLFEYFSETQRNKGNFPGRFSGRQFSNSRSEMNVSTLELGDSALYLCASSLTQGPNTEAFFGQGTRLTVV.

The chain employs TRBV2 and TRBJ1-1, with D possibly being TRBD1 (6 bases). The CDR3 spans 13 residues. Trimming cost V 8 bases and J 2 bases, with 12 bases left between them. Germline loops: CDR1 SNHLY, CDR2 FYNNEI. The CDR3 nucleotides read TGTGCCAGCGGCGGACAGCTTAACACTGAAGCTTTCTTT. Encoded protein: CASGGQLNTEAFF.

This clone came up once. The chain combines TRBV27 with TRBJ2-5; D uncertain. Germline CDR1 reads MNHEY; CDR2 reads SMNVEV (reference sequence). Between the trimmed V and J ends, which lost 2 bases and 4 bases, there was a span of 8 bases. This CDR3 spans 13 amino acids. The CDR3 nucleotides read TGTGCCAGCAGTTTAAGAGTGTCAGAGACCCAGTACTTC. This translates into CASSLRVSETQYF.

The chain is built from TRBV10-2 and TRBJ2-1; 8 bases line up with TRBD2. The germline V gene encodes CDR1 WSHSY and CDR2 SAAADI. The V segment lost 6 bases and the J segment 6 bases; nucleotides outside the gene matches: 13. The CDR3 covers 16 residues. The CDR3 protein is CASSLTRGLATNEQFF. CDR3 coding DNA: TGCGCCAGCAGCTTAACACGTGGACTAGCCACCAATGAGCAGTTCTTC.